The rows below give T cell receptor beta chains drawn from one sample of a study of blood T cell repertoires in COVID-19. Sequenced by immunoSEQ multiplex PCR; TCRdb stores in-frame clones only, minus some. The sample carries 320,000 or so clones, around 90% recorded once. The sequencing input was PBMCs or T cells enriched from blood (not recorded which). The source of these receptors is a man aged 55 to 70 who had recovered from COVID-19. CDR3s include the opening cysteine and the closing phenylalanine or tryptophan. The D gene is left open where the match is weak. Clone size is stated in some rows and not others, as once, few, many or a class when expanded.

v_gene	d_gene	j_gene	abundance	CDR3nt	CDR3aa
TRBV4-1	-	TRBJ2-2	-	TGCGCCAGCAGCCCGTTCGGGAGTAGTACCGGGGAGCTGTTTTTT	CASSPFGSSTGELFF
TRBV5-1	TRBD1	TRBJ1-4	-	TGCGCCAGCAGCCCCGGACAGGGGTCAACTAATGAAAAACTGTTTTTT	CASSPGQGSTNEKLFF
TRBV2	-	TRBJ1-2	-	TGTGCCAGCAGTGACGAGGGGGACTATGGCTACACCTTC	CASSDEGDYGYTF
TRBV9	TRBD1	TRBJ1-4	-	TGTGCCAGCAGCCTGGGACAGGGTAATGAAAAACTGTTTTTT	CASSLGQGNEKLFF
TRBV5-6	-	TRBJ1-6	-	TGTGCCAGCAGCTTGGTCTGGGGGGTCAATTCACCCCTCCACTTT	CASSLVWGVNSPLHF
TRBV7-6	TRBD1	TRBJ1-4	-	TGTGCCAGCAGCTCTGACAGGGGTTCAATCGATGAAAAACTGTTTTTT	CASSSDRGSIDEKLFF
TRBV6-5	TRBD1	TRBJ2-2	few	TGTGCCAGCAGTTACCCCGGTGAGGGGGCTATCGGGGAGCTGTTTTTT	CASSYPGEGAIGELFF
TRBV28	-	TRBJ2-2	-	TGTGCCAGCAATCCCTGGAACAGGGCGAACACCGGGGAGCTGTTTTTT	CASNPWNRANTGELFF
TRBV15	-	TRBJ1-1	-	TGTGCCACCAGCAGAGTGTTGCAGGGGTCTGCTGAAGCTTTCTTT	CATSRVLQGSAEAFF
TRBV11-2	-	TRBJ1-6	-	TGTGCCAGCAGCTTACGGGGGGATAATTCACCCCTCCACTTT	CASSLRGDNSPLHF
TRBV28	TRBD1	TRBJ2-7	-	TGTGCCAGCGGGACAGGGACTTACGAGCAGTACTTC	CASGTGTYEQYF
TRBV9	-	TRBJ2-7	-	TGTGCCAGCAGCCCCGTAGTTGGCTCCTACGAGCAGTACTTC	CASSPVVGSYEQYF
TRBV28	-	TRBJ2-7	once	TGTGCCAGCACCCCAAGGGTAGCGCCCAACCTCCACTACGAGCAGTACTTC	CASTPRVAPNLHYEQYF
TRBV5-1	-	TRBJ2-7	few	TGCGCCAGCAGCAGCCAAGGCGGACAGACCTACGAGCAGTACTTC	CASSSQGGQTYEQYF
TRBV19	TRBD1	TRBJ2-7	-	TGTGCCAGTAGTATGGGACAGCCTCCTACCGCGTACGAGCAGTACTTC	CASSMGQPPTAYEQYF
TRBV7-3	-	TRBJ1-5	-	TGTGCCAGCAGCTTAAGTCTCGGTGAGCCCCAGCATTTT	CASSLSLGEPQHF
TRBV28	-	TRBJ1-1	-	TGTGCCAGCAGTACCGGCACTGAAGCTTTCTTT	CASSTGTEAFF
TRBV28	-	TRBJ1-5	-	TGTGCCAGCATCCCGGGAGGAGATCAGCCCCAGCATTTT	CASIPGGDQPQHF
TRBV5-1	TRBD2	TRBJ2-5	-	TGCGCCAGCAGCTTGGGGACTAGCTATTCCCTAGAGACCCAGTACTTC	CASSLGTSYSLETQYF
TRBV7-7	TRBD2	TRBJ2-3	-	TGTGCTAGCAGCCCTAATAGCGGGATGGGTGTCGATACGCAGTATTTT	CASSPNSGMGVDTQYF
TRBV6-5	TRBD1	TRBJ1-3	-	TGTGCCAGCAGTTACTCGATTACAGGGGTTGGGGACACCATATATTTT	CASSYSITGVGDTIYF
TRBV18	-	TRBJ1-2	-	TGTGCCAGCTCACCCTCCAGGGAGGATGGCTACACCTTC	CASSPSREDGYTF
TRBV7-9	-	TRBJ2-2	-	TGTGCCAGCAGCTTAGCCGGGAGTAGCGCGAACACCGGGGAGCTGTTTTTT	CASSLAGSSANTGELFF
TRBV5-1	-	TRBJ1-3	-	TGCGCCAGCAGCTGGGAGGGACGGAACTCTGGAAACACCATATATTTT	CASSWEGRNSGNTIYF
TRBV27	-	TRBJ1-6	few	TGTGCCAGCGCGGAGGTTCGTTCACCCCTCCACTTT	CASAEVRSPLHF
TRBV7-2	-	TRBJ1-5	-	TGTGCCAGCAGCACTTCAAATCAGCCCCAGCATTTT	CASSTSNQPQHF
TRBV2	-	TRBJ2-3	-	TGTGCCAGCAGCGCCGAGGGGGTAGGAGGAGATACGCAGTATTTT	CASSAEGVGGDTQYF
TRBV5-1	TRBD1	TRBJ2-3	-	TGCGCCAGCAGCTCACCCCTAGCCGGGACAGGGTCGGGAGATACGCAGTATTTT	CASSSPLAGTGSGDTQYF
TRBV19	-	TRBJ1-5	-	TGTGCCAGTATTGGCAGGGGTAGCAATCAGCCCCAGCATTTT	CASIGRGSNQPQHF
TRBV6-5	-	TRBJ2-7	-	TGTGCCAGCAGTACAGGAGTTGGGGTCTACGAGCAGTACTTC	CASSTGVGVYEQYF
TRBV6-5	TRBD1	TRBJ1-4	-	TGTGCCAGCAGGAGGACAGGGACTAATGAAAAACTGTTTTTT	CASRRTGTNEKLFF
TRBV5-1	-	TRBJ2-7	once	TGCGCCAGCAGCTTGGGAGGTGAGGGCCCCTACGAGCAGTACTTC	CASSLGGEGPYEQYF
TRBV13	TRBD2	TRBJ2-3	-	TGTGCCAGCAGCTCAGGACTAGCGGGAGGCACAGATACGCAGTATTTT	CASSSGLAGGTDTQYF
TRBV19	TRBD1	TRBJ2-5	-	TGTGCCAGTAGTCCGCCGGGACAGGGTGGTGTAGGCCAAGAGACCCAGTACTTC	CASSPPGQGGVGQETQYF
TRBV7-2	TRBD2	TRBJ2-7	-	TGTGCCAGCAGCTTAAACTCCCTAGCGGGAGGTCTCGAGCAGTACTTC	CASSLNSLAGGLEQYF
TRBV3-1/TRBV3-2	TRBD2	TRBJ2-5	-	TGTGCCAGCAGCCAAGACCCCCCGGGAGGGACCCTGACTACCCAGTACTTC	CASSQDPPGGTLTTQYF
TRBV18	TRBD1	TRBJ1-2	-	TGTGCCAGCTCATATCGGACAGGGGGTGACTATGGCTACACCTTC	CASSYRTGGDYGYTF
TRBV7-2	-	TRBJ2-6	-	TGTGCCAGCAGCTTAGCCCAGGGGGGACCTGGGGCCAACGTCCTGACTTTC	CASSLAQGGPGANVLTF
TRBV9	-	TRBJ1-2	-	TGTGCCAGCAGCCTGCGTGGAGAAACCACTAACTATGGCTACACCTTC	CASSLRGETTNYGYTF
TRBV15	TRBD1	TRBJ2-2	-	TGTGCCACCAGCAGAGATCCCGGGACAGGGGACACCGGGGAGCTGTTTTTT	CATSRDPGTGDTGELFF
TRBV7-9	TRBD1	TRBJ1-5	once	TGTGCCAGCAGCTTCCCAGGACAGGGTAATCAGCCCCAGCATTTT	CASSFPGQGNQPQHF
TRBV7-3	TRBD2	TRBJ2-3	-	TGTGCCAGCAGCGCGGGACTAGCGAGCACAGATACGCAGTATTTT	CASSAGLASTDTQYF
TRBV7-3	TRBD2	TRBJ2-1	-	TGTGCCAGCAGCTTAAAAGGTCCAGCGGGAGGGTTCGATGAGCAGTTCTTC	CASSLKGPAGGFDEQFF
TRBV7-9	-	TRBJ2-1	-	TGTGCCAGCAGCTTAGAGAGGGAGCAGTTCTTC	CASSLEREQFF